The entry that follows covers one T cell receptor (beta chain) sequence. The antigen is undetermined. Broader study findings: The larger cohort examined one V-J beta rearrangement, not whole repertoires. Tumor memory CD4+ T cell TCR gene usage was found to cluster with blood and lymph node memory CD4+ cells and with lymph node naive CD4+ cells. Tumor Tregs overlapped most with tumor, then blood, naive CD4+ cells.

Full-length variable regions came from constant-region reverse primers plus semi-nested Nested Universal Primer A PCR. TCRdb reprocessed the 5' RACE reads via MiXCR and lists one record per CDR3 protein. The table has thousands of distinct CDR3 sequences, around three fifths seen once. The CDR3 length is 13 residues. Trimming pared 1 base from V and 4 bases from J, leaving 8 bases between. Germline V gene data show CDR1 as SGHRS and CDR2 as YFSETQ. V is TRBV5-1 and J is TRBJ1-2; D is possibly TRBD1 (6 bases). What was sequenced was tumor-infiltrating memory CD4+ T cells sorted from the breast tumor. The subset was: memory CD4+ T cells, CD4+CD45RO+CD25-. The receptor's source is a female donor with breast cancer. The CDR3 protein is CASSLTGIYGYTF. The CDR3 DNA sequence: TGCGCCAGCAGCTTGACAGGGATCTATGGCTACACCTTC.